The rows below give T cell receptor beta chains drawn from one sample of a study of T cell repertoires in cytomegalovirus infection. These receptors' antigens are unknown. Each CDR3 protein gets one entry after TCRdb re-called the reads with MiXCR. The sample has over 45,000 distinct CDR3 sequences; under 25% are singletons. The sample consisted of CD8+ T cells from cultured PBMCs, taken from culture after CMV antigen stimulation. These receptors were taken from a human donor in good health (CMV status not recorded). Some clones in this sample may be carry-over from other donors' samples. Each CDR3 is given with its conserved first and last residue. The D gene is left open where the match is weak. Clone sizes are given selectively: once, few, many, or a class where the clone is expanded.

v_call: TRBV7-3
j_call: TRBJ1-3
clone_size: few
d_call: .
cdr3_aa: CASSLTGSGNTIYF
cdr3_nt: TGTGCCAGCAGCTTAACGGGCTCTGGAAACACCATATATTTT

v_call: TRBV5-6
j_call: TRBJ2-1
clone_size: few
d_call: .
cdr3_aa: CASINKDGGNEQFF
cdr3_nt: TGTGCCAGCATCAACAAGGACGGGGGCAATGAGCAGTTCTTC

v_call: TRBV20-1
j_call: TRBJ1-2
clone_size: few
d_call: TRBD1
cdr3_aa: CSATTTGTWHGYTF
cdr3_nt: TGCAGTGCTACAACGACAGGGACTTGGCATGGCTACACCTTC

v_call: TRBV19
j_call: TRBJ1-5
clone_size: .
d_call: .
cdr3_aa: CASSIGGQGIQPQHF
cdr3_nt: TGTGCCAGTAGTATAGGGGGGCAGGGAATTCAGCCCCAGCATTTT

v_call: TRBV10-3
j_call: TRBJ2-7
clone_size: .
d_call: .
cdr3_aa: CAISEGLMSYEQYF
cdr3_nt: TGTGCCATCAGTGAGGGTCTGATGTCCTACGAGCAGTACTTC

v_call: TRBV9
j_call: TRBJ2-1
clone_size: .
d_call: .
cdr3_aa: CASSVGGEVRNEQFF
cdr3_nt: TGTGCCAGCAGCGTAGGGGGGGAGGTTAGAAATGAGCAGTTCTTC

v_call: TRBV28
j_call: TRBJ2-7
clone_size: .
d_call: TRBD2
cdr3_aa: CASSLVLAEYEQYF
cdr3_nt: TGTGCCAGCAGTTTAGTACTAGCGGAATACGAGCAGTACTTC

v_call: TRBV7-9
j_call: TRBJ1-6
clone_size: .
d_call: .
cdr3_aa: CASSPKEGYNSPLHF
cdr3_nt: TGTGCCAGCAGCCCTAAGGAGGGTTACAATTCACCCCTCCACTTT

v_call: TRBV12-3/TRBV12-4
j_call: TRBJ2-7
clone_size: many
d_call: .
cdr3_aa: CASSLGLAYEQYF
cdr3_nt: TGTGCCAGCAGTTTAGGCCTAGCCTACGAGCAGTACTTC

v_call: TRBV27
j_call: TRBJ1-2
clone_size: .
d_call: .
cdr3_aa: CASSSTGDYGYTF
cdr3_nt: TGTGCCAGCAGTTCGACAGGAGACTATGGCTACACCTTC

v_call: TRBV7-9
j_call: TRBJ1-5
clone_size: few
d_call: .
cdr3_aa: CASSLHSNQPQHF
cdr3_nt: TGTGCCAGCAGCTTACATAGCAATCAGCCCCAGCATTTT

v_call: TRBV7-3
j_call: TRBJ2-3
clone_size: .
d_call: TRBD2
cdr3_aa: CASSPSGRDTQYF
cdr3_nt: TGTGCCAGCAGTCCTAGCGGGCGGGATACGCAGTATTTT